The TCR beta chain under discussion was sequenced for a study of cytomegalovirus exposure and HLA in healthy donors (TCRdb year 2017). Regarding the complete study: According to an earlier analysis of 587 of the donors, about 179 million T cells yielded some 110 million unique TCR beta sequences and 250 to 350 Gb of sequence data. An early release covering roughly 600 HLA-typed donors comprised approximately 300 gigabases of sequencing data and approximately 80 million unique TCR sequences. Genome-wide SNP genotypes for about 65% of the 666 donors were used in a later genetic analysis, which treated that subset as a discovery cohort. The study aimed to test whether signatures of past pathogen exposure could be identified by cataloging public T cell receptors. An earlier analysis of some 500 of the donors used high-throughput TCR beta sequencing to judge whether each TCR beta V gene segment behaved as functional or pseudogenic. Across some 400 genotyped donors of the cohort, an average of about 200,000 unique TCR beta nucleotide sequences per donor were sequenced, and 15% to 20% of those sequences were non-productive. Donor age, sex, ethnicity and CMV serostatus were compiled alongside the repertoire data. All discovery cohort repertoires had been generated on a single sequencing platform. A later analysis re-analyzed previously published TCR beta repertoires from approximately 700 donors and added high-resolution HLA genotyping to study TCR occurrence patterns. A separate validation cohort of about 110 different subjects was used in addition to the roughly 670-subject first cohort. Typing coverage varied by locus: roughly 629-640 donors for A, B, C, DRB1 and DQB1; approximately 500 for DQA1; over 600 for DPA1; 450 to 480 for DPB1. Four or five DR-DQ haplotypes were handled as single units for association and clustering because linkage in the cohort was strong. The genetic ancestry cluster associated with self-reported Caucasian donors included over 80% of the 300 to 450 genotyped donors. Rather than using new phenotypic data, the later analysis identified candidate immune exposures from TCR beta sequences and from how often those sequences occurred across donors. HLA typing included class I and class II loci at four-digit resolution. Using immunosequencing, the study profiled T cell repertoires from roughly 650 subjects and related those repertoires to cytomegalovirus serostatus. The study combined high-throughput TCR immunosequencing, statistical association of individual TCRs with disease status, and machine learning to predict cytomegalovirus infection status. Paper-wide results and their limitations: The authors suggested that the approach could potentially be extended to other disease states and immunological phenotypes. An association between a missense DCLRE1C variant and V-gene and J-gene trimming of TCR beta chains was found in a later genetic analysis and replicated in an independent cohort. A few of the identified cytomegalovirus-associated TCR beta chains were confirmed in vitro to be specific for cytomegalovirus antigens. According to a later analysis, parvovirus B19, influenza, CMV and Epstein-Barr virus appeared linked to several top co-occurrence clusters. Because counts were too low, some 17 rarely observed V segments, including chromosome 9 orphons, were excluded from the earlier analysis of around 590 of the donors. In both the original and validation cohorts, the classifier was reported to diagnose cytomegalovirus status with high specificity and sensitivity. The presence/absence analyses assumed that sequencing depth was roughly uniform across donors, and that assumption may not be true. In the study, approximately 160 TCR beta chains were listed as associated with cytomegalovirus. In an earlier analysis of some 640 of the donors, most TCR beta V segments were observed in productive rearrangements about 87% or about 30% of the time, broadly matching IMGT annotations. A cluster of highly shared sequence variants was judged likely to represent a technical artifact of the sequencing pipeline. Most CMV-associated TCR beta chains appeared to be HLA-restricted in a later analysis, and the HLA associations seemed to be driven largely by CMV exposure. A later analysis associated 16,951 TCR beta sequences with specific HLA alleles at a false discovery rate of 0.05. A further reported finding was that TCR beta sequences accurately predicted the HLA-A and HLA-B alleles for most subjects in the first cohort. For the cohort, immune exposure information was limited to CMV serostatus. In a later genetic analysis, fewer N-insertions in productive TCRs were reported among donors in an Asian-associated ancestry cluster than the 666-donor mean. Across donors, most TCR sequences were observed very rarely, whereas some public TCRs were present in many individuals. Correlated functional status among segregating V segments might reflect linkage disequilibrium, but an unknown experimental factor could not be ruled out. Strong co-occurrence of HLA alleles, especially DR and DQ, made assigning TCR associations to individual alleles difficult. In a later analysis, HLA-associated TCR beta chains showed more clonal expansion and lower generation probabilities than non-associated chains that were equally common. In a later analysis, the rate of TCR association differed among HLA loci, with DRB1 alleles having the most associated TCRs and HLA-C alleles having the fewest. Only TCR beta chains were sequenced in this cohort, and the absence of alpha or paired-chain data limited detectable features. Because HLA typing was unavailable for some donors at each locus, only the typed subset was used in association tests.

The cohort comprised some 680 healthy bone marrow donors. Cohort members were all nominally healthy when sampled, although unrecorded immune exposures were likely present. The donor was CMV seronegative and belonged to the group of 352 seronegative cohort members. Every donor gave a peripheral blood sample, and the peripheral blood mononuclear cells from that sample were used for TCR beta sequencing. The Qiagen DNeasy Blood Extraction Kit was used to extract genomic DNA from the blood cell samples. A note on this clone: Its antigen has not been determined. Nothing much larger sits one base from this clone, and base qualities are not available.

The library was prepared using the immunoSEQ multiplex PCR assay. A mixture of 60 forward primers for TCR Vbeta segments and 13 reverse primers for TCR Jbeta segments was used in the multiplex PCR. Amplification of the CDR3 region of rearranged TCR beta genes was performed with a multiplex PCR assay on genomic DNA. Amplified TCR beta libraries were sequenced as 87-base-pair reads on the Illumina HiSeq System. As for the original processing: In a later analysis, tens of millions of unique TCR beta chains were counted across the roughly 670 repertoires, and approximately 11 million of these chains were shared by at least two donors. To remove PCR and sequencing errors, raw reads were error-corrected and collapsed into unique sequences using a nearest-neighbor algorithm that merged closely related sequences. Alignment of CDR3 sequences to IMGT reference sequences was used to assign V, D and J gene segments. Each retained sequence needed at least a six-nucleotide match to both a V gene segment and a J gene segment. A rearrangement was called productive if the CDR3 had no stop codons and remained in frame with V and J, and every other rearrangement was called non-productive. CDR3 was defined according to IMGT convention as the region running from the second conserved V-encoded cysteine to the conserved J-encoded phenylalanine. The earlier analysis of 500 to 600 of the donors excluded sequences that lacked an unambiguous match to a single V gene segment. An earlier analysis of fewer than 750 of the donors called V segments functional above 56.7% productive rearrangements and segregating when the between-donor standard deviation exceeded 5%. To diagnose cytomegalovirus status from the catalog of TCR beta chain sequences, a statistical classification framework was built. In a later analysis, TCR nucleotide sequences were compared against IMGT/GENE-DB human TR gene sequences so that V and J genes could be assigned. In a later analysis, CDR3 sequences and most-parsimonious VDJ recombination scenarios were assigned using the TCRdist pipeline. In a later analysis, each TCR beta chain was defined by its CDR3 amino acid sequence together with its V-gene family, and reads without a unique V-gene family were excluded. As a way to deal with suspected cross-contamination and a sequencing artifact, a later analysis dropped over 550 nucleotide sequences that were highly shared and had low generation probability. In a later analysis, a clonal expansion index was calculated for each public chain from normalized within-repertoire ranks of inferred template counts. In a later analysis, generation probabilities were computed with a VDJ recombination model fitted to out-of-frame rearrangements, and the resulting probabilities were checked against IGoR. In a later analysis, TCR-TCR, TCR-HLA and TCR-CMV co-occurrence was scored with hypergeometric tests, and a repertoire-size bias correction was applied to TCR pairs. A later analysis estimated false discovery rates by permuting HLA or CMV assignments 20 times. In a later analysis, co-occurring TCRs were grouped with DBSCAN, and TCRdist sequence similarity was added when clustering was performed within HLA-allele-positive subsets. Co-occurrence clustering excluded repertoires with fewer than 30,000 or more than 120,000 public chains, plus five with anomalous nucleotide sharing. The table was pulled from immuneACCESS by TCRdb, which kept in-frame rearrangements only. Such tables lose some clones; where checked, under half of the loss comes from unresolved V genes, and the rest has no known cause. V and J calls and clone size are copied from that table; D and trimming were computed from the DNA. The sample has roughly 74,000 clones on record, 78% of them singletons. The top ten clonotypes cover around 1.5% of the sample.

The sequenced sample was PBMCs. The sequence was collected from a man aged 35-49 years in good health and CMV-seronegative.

The CDR3 sequence is CAWSVRGNTIYF. The nucleotides read TGTGCCTGGAGTGTACGGGGGAACACCATATATTTT. Here the chain combines TRBV30 and TRBJ1-3; TRBD1 is a weak D gene call, 5 bases matching. CDR1 is given as GTSNPN and CDR2 as SVGIG, both from the germline V gene (reference sequence). The CDR3 starts with the cysteine, ends with the phenylalanine, and has 12 residues. Just the 36-base CDR3 DNA is kept, in frame starting at base 1. The germline ends are 7 bases apart after V is trimmed by 0 bases and J by 7 bases.